Given below is one TCR beta chain in context. The data stem from a study of shared clonotypes between healthy human individuals. Study-level background: The plates for each donor numbered three CD4 naive, three CD4 memory, two CD8 naive and one CD8 memory.

Germline-derived CDR1 and CDR2 are KGHSH and LQKENI. This CDR3 has 14 residues. Germline trimming cut 7 bases from V and 1 base from J; bases unmatched to any gene: 3. Sorted-subset replicate PCRs used about 0.2 ug DNA, some 33,000 T cell genomes. In the original processing: Junction-only sequences without quality scores were provided by ImmunoSEQ, so filtering was different. TCRdb's table, derived via immunoSEQ multiplex PCR, lists solely in-frame clones and lacks some. V, J and clone size derive from that table, while D and trimming were established from the DNA sequence. In the table there are around 1.6 million clones, 98% of which are singletons. Partitioning of CD4+ cells yielded a CD45RA+ naive subset and a CD45RA-negative memory subset.

This TCR came from a man aged 25 to 40 in good health. The chain carries TRBV18 and TRBJ1-1, with TRBD1 matching 10 bases. Source material: naive CD4+ T cells sorted from blood. This sample's subset: CD45RA+ positively selected. Written as DNA, the CDR3 is TGTGCCAGCTTTGGACAGGGGGGGAACACTGAAGCTTTCTTT. This codes for CASFGQGGNTEAFF.